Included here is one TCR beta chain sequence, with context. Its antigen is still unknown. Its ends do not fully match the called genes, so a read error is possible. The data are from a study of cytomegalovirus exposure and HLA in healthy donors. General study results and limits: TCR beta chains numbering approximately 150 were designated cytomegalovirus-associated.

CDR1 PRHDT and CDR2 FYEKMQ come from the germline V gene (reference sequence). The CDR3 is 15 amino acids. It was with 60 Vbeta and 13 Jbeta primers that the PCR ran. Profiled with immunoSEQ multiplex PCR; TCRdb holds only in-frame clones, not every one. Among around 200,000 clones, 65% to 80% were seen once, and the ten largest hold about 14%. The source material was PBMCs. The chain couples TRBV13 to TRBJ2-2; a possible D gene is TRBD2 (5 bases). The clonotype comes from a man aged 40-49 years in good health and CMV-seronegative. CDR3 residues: CASSLGRENTGELFF. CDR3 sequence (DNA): TGTGCCAGCAGCCTAGGACGGGAGAACACCGGGGAGCTGTTTTTT.